The rows below give T cell receptor beta chains drawn from one sample of a study of read filtering for tumor transcriptome and immune sequencing. A single record per CDR3 protein comes from TCRdb applying MiXCR to the reads. The data show over 25,000 distinct CDR3 sequences, approximately 14% seen once. Sequencing input: a population of CD138-negative cells sorted from bone marrow. All receptors derive from a donor at least 40 years old with multiple myeloma. Both conserved end residues are part of each CDR3. The D gene is left open where the match is weak. Some rows have no size entry. The others give once, few or many, or a class for an expanded clone.

>.|TRBV6-1|TRBJ1-1|.
TGTGCCAGCAGTGAGTTCCCTGGGGTTACTGAAGCTTTCTTT
CASSEFPGVTEAFF
>many|TRBV29-1|TRBJ2-3|TRBD2
TGCAGCGTTAGGACTAGCGGGAGCACAGATACGCAGTATTTT
CSVRTSGSTDTQYF
>many|TRBV5-1|TRBJ2-5|.
TGCGCCAGCAGCTTGGAGTCTGAGCGCCGAAGGCGCTTC
CASSLESERRRRF
>.|TRBV28|TRBJ2-1|TRBD2
TGTGCCAGCAGTTCGGGACTAGCGGAGACTAAGCAGTTCTTC
CASSSGLAETKQFF
>many|TRBV2|TRBJ1-5|.
TGTGCCAGCAGTGGGGGTGAGGGTCAGCCCCAGCATTTT
CASSGGEGQPQHF
>many|TRBV12-3/TRBV12-4|TRBJ2-2|.
TGTGCCAGCAGTTTATCCCCTCGGATCGTTACCGGGGAGCTGTTTTTT
CASSLSPRIVTGELFF
>.|TRBV5-1|TRBJ2-3|TRBD2
TGCGCCAGCGGCTGGGCGACTAGCGGGATCCCAGATACGCAGTATTTT
CASGWATSGIPDTQYF
>many|TRBV27|TRBJ1-1|.
TGTGCCAGCAGTTCCATAAGACACCTTGAAGCTTTCTTT
CASSSIRHLEAFF
>many|TRBV20-1|TRBJ2-7|TRBD2
TGCAGTGCTCGATACGGGCTAGCGGGACTCGAGCAGTACTTC
CSARYGLAGLEQYF
>many|TRBV11-2|TRBJ2-2|.
TGTGCCAGCAGCCCGAGGGTCACCGGGGAGCTGTTTTTT
CASSPRVTGELFF
>many|TRBV29-1|TRBJ2-7|TRBD2
TGCAGCGTCCGTCGGCCTAGCGGGGGTTACGAGCAGTACTTC
CSVRRPSGGYEQYF
>many|TRBV4-1|TRBJ1-1|TRBD1
TGCGCCAGCAGCCAACGGGACAGGGGGTCCGGAATGAACACTGAAGCTTTCTTT
CASSQRDRGSGMNTEAFF
>many|TRBV3-1|TRBJ2-1|TRBD2
TGTGCCAGCAGCCAGGGACTAGCGGGAAACAATGAGCAGTTCTTC
CASSQGLAGNNEQFF
>few|TRBV2|TRBJ2-7|TRBD2
TGTGCCAGCACCCTAGTGCCGGGACTAGCGGGCTCCTACGAGCAGTACTTC
CASTLVPGLAGSYEQYF
>many|TRBV12-3/TRBV12-4|TRBJ1-4|.
TGTGCCAGCAGTTCGAACACAGCAACTAATGAAAAACTGTTTTTT
CASSSNTATNEKLFF
>many|TRBV5-4|TRBJ2-5|.
TGTGCCAGCAGCTTCCAAGAGACCCAGTACTTC
CASSFQETQYF
>.|TRBV11-2|TRBJ2-3|.
TGTGCCGGCAGCTCTTCTCTAGCGTCTGGCACAGATACGCAGTATTTT
CAGSSSLASGTDTQYF
>many|TRBV4-1|TRBJ1-3|.
TGCGCCAGCAGCCAACCCCTGGACAGAGACTCTGGAAACACCATATATTTT
CASSQPLDRDSGNTIYF
>.|TRBV7-2|TRBJ1-1|.
TGTGCCGGCAGCTCCTCAGGGTTGACTGAAGCTTCCTTT
CAGSSSGLTEASF
>many|TRBV29-1|TRBJ1-2|.
TGCAGCGTTGAAGATCGCGATCGGGCCCTTACGTTCTATGGCTACACCTTC
CSVEDRDRALTFYGYTF
>many|TRBV24-1|TRBJ2-3|.
TGTGCCACCAGTGGGCAGCCGACCGATACGCAGTATTTT
CATSGQPTDTQYF
>many|TRBV20-1|TRBJ2-4|.
TGCAGTCTAGGGGGGCTAGCCAAAAACATTCAGTACTTC
CSLGGLAKNIQYF
>many|TRBV5-1|TRBJ1-2|.
TGCGCCAGCAGAATCGGGTATACGGAGGTCTATGGCTACACCTTC
CASRIGYTEVYGYTF
>many|TRBV29-1|TRBJ2-7|.
TGCAGCGTTGTTATGGGGGCCGGGCTAGGTAACGAGCAGTACTTC
CSVVMGAGLGNEQYF
>.|TRBV5-1|TRBJ2-7|TRBD2
TGCGCCAGCAGCCCTGGGACTAGCGGCGAGCAGTACTTC
CASSPGTSGEQYF
>.|TRBV3-2|TRBJ2-2|.
TGTGCCGGCAGCCAAGGGCAGGTGGTCACCGGGGAGCTGTTTTTT
CAGSQGQVVTGELFF
>many|TRBV6-1|TRBJ1-2|.
TGTGCCAGCAGCCGGGAGTTAGAGGGATATGGCTACACCTTC
CASSRELEGYGYTF
>many|TRBV5-1|TRBJ2-1|.
TGCGCCAGCAGCTTCCTTCTGGTAGCGGTCTCGGGGAATGGGCAGTTCTTC
CASSFLLVAVSGNGQFF
>many|TRBV14|TRBJ2-7|TRBD2
TGTGCCAGCAGCCAAGCTACGTTGGCGGGAGGTAAAAACGAGCAGTACTTC
CASSQATLAGGKNEQYF
>.|TRBV29-1|TRBJ1-2|TRBD1
TGCAGCGTTGAAGGGGACAGGGAGGGGAACTATGGCTACACCTTC
CSVEGDREGNYGYTF
>many|TRBV20-1|TRBJ2-3|.
TGCAGTGCTAGAGATCCGTTCTCCGGACGTGGGACAGATACGCAGTATTTT
CSARDPFSGRGTDTQYF
>few|TRBV20-1|TRBJ2-7|.
TGCAGTGCTGACAGGAGCATGGGAGAGCAGTACTTC
CSADRSMGEQYF
>many|TRBV6-2/TRBV6-3|TRBJ2-7|.
TGTGCCAGACCGTTAGTAGGAACTAGAGCCTCGACTTACGAGCAGTACTTC
CARPLVGTRASTYEQYF
>many|TRBV29-1|TRBJ2-1|.
TGCAGCCCCATAGTGGGAGCGGCTGAGCAGTTCTTC
CSPIVGAAEQFF
>.|TRBV5-5|TRBJ2-7|.
TGTGCCAGCAGCTCCCCGGGACCCCTCTACGAGCAGTACTTC
CASSSPGPLYEQYF
>many|TRBV12-3/TRBV12-4|TRBJ2-2|.
TGTGCCAGCAGTTTATATAGGGACGGGGTCGGGGAGCTGTTTTTT
CASSLYRDGVGELFF
>many|TRBV12-3/TRBV12-4|TRBJ2-5|TRBD2
TGTGCCAGCAGTTATACTAGCGTCGGGGAGGAGACCCAGTACTTC
CASSYTSVGEETQYF
>many|TRBV2|TRBJ2-2|TRBD2
TGTGCCAGCAGCCAACAGGGACTAGCTGAGACCGGGGAGCTGTTTTTT
CASSQQGLAETGELFF
>many|TRBV14|TRBJ2-2|.
TGTGCCAGCAGCCTACATCAGGGCCCCACCGGGGAGCTGTTTTTT
CASSLHQGPTGELFF
>many|TRBV4-2|TRBJ2-5|.
TGTGCCAGCAGCCGGGGGCGGGACCCCCAAGAGACCCAGTACTTC
CASSRGRDPQETQYF
>.|TRBV7-9|TRBJ2-7|TRBD1
TGTGCCAGCAGCTTAGCGGGGACAGGGGCGCTCCACGAGCAGCACTTC
CASSLAGTGALHEQHF
>.|TRBV7-9|TRBJ2-5|TRBD2
TGTGCTAGCGGCCTCGGACTAGCAGGCCAAGAGACCCAGTACTTC
CASGLGLAGQETQYF
>many|TRBV6-5|TRBJ2-7|.
TGTGCCAGCAAGCCGGGACACAGCACCGAGCAGTACTTC
CASKPGHSTEQYF
>many|TRBV18|TRBJ2-3|TRBD1
TGTGCCAGCTCTGGACAGGGCGGTACAGATACGCAGTATTTT
CASSGQGGTDTQYF
>many|TRBV28|TRBJ2-5|TRBD1
TGTGCCAGCAGTTCCCGAACAGGGGCAAAAGTGTCGGAGACCCAGTACTTC
CASSSRTGAKVSETQYF
>many|TRBV7-2|TRBJ1-5|.
TGTGCCAGCAGCTTAACCCCCCAGCCCCAGCATTTT
CASSLTPQPQHF
>.|TRBV12-3/TRBV12-4|TRBJ2-5|.
TGTGCCAGCAGTTTTGTGAACCAGGGAAAAGAGACCCAGTACTTC
CASSFVNQGKETQYF
>many|TRBV15|TRBJ2-1|TRBD2
TGTGCCACCAGCAGAGCTATCGGGGCTAGCGGGACCGCAGAGTTCTTC
CATSRAIGASGTAEFF
>many|TRBV7-2|TRBJ1-1|.
TGTGCCAGCAGCTTAGTGGCCGGGATTGAAGCTTTCTTT
CASSLVAGIEAFF
>many|TRBV7-8|TRBJ1-1|.
TGTGCCAGCAGCTTCGGGGCGACGGGCACTGAAGCTTTCTTT
CASSFGATGTEAFF
>many|TRBV11-3|TRBJ1-1|.
TGTGCCAGCAGCTCACAAACCCGGCTGAACACTGAAGCTTTCTTT
CASSSQTRLNTEAFF
>many|TRBV2|TRBJ2-3|TRBD1
TGTGCCAGCAGTTCGGACAGGGGGTCTTATACGCAGTATTTT
CASSSDRGSYTQYF